The text below deals with one TCR beta chain. The antigen remains unidentified. The data stem from a study of blood T cells in healthy people across ages. For the second PCR, which ran for about 7 to 12 cycles, a sample-barcoded 5' primer and a J-beta primer mix were used. Each cDNA molecule carried a tag from a template-switch adaptor that contained 12 random nucleotides. TCRdb re-called the 5' RACE reads through MiXCR, storing one row per CDR3 protein. The sample shows roughly 1.9 million distinct CDR3 sequences, roughly two fifths of them seen only once. Overall study results and limits: TCR beta diversity per million T cells fell roughly linearly with age.

V lost 3 bases and J lost 11; bases outside the gene matches: 13. Germline V gene lookup returns CDR1 MDHEN and CDR2 SYDVKM. The CDR3 has 15 amino acids. This clonotype was obtained from a human donor in good health. Sequences were obtained from blood. The chain couples TRBV28 to TRBJ1-1, with 9 nucleotides matching TRBD1. For the CDR3, the DNA is TGTGCCAGCAGTTTGGGACAGGGAGGGGTGATACGGGCTTTCTTT. It specifies CASSLGQGGVIRAFF.